Listed here are 4 T cell receptor beta chains from one sample, sequenced in a study of control samples from healthy donors and cancer patients. TCRdb's table, derived via immunoSEQ multiplex PCR, lists solely in-frame clones and lacks some. This repertoire shows some 96,000 clones, 90% to 95% found once; its top ten account for about 8.8%. Sequencing was carried out using blood. The source of these receptors is a man between 18 and 29 years old in good health.

This chain joins TRBV6-6 and TRBJ1-5; D is undetermined. V lost 0 bases and J lost 0, with 6 bases in between. CDR3 length: 15 residues. Germline CDR1 MNHNY, CDR2 SVGAGI (reference sequence). The CDR3 bases are TGTGCCAGCAGTTACTCGATAAATAGCAATCAGCCCCAGCATTTT. Residues: CASSYSINSNQPQHF.

This chain joins TRBV11-1 and TRBJ2-1; TRBD1 agrees at 9 bases. There are 16 residues in the CDR3. With 2 bases clipped from V and 7 bases from J, the junction kept 9 bases outside the gene matches. Per germline, CDR1 SGHAT and CDR2 FQDESV (reference sequence). The CDR3 region is CASSLKWGTGRNEQFF. CDR3 sequence (DNA): TGTGCCAGCAGCTTAAAATGGGGGACAGGGAGGAATGAGCAGTTCTTC.

This clone was found once. J is TRBJ1-1 and V is TRBV20-1; unclear D gene. The V gene lost 4 bases and the J gene lost 1 base, with 4 bases spanning the gap. This CDR3 comprises 11 residues. Per the germline V gene, CDR1 is DFQATT and CDR2 is SNEGSKA (reference sequence). In nucleotides, the CDR3 is TGCAGTGCTAACAGGAACACTGAAGCTTTCTTT. Residues: CSANRNTEAFF.

J is TRBJ1-1 and V is TRBV28; unclear D gene. V dropped 3 bases and J dropped 1 base, with 15 bases sitting between them. This CDR3 comprises 16 residues. The germline V gene encodes CDR1 MDHEN and CDR2 SYDVKM. The CDR3 region is CASSFSDRLGNTEAFF. CDR3 DNA sequence: TGTGCCAGCAGTTTTTCGGACCGCCTCGGGAACACTGAAGCTTTCTTT.